The clone carrying this T cell receptor (beta chain) appeared a few times. No antigen is known for it. This record comes from a study of cytomegalovirus exposure and HLA in healthy donors. Both 60 Vbeta primers and 13 Jbeta primers went into the PCR. TCRdb's copy holds only in-frame clones and misses some; the assay was immunoSEQ multiplex PCR. Of some 200,000 clones in the sample, 70% were seen once. Study-wide points: Among CMV-associated TCR beta chains, most appeared HLA-restricted in a later analysis. Excluded were some V segments that proved indistinguishable, including TRBV6-2 and TRBV6-3.

At collection, donors were nominally healthy, but unrecorded immune exposures were probable. This CDR3 is built from 15 residues. The V gene end was trimmed by 5 bases and the J gene end by 1 base; junction bases not matched to a gene: 7. In germline, CDR1 is MNHEY, CDR2 SMNVEV (reference sequence). The receptor comes from a man in his forties in good health and CMV-seropositive. Sequencing was performed on PBMCs. J is TRBJ1-1 and V is TRBV27; 7 bases match TRBD1. The CDR3 loop is CASSLRQGRNTEAFF. CDR3 nucleotide sequence: TGTGCCAGCAGTCTACGACAGGGCCGGAACACTGAAGCTTTCTTT.